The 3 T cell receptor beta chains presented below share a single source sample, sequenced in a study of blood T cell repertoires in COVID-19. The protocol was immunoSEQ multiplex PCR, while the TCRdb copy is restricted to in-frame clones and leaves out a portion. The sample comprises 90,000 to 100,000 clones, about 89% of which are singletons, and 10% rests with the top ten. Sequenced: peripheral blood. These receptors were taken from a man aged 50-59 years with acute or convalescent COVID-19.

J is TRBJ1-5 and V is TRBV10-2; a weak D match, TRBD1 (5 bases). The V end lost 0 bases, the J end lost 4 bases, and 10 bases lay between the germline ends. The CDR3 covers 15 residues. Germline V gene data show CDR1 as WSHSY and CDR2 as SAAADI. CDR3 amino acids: CASSESGGKNQPQHF. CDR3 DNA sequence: TGCGCCAGCAGTGAGTCGGGGGGTAAGAATCAGCCCCAGCATTTT.

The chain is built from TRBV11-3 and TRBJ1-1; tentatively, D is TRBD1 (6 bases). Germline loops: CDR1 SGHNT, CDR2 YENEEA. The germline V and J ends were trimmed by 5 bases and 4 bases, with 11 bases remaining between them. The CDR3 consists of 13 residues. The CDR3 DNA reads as TGTGCCAGCAGCACAACAGGGACCACTGAAGCTTTCTTT. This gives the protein CASSTTGTTEAFF.

CDR3 loop: CASSLDEHTDTQYF. The CDR3 DNA sequence: TGTGCCAGCAGCTTGGATGAGCACACAGATACGCAGTATTTT. This rearrangement joins TRBV5-5 to TRBJ2-3; D remains unclear. Trimming cost V 0 bases and J 2 bases, with 7 bases left between them. Per germline, CDR1 SGHKS and CDR2 YYEKEE (reference sequence). The CDR3 consists of 14 residues.